A single sample gave rise to the 2 T cell receptor beta chains below, sequenced in a study of cytomegalovirus exposure and HLA in healthy donors. With 60 Vbeta and 13 Jbeta primers, the PCR was carried out. The table came from immunoSEQ multiplex PCR; TCRdb's copy has only in-frame clones and leaves some out. This table has roughly 110,000 clones, more than 60% appearing once. Sequencing input: PBMCs. These receptors all stem from a man in his forties in good health and CMV-seronegative.

The V call is TRBV5-6, the J call TRBJ2-1; 7 nucleotides agree with TRBD1. There are 15 residues in the CDR3. J was trimmed by 4 bases and V by 4 bases; bases with no gene match: 8. Germline V gene data show CDR1 as SGHDT and CDR2 as YYEEEE. DNA for the CDR3: TGTGCCAGCAGCCCCCGGGACAGCGGATACAATGAGCAGTTCTTC. Its protein product is CASSPRDSGYNEQFF.

This chain joins TRBV10-2 and TRBJ1-1, with no clear D. CDR1 WSHSY and CDR2 SAAADI come from the germline V gene. The ends were cut back, 4 bases at V and 2 bases at J, with 5 bases in the middle. CDR3 length: 12 amino acids. The CDR3 DNA reads as TGCGCCAGCAGTGCTTATAACACTGAAGCTTTCTTT. It translates to CASSAYNTEAFF.